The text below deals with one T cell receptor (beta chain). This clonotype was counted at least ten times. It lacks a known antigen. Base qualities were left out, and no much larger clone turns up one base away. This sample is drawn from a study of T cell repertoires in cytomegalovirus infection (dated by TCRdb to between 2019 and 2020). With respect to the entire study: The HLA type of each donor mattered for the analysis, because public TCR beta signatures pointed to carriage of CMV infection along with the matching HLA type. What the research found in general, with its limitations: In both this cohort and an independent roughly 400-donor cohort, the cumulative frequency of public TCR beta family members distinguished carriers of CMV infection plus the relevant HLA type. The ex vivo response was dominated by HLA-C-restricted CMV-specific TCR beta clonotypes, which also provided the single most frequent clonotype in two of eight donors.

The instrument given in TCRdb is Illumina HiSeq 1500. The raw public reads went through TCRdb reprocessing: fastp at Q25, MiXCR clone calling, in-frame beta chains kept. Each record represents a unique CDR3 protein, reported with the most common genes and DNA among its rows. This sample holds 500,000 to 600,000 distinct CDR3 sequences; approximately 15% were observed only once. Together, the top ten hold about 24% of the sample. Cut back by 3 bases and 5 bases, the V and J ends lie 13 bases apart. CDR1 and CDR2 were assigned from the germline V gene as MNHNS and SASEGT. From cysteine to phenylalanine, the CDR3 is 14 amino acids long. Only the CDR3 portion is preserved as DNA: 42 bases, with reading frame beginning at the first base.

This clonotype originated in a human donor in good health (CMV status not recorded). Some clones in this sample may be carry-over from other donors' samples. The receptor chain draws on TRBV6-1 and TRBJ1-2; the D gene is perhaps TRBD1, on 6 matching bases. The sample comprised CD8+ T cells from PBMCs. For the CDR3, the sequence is CASSDSDSWYGYTF. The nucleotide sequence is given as TGTGCCAGCAGTGACTCGGACAGTTGGTATGGCTACACCTTC.